This entry describes one TCR beta chain. Antigen specificity is unknown. The trim removed 3 bases at V and 5 bases at J, leaving 6 bases unmatched. The germline CDR1 and CDR2 sequences are LGHDT and YNNKEL (reference sequence). This CDR3 region has 15 residues. This sample was taken from a study of T cell responses to AZD1222 COVID-19 vaccine. The assay was immunoSEQ multiplex PCR, and TCRdb's table has in-frame clones only and misses some. The sample holds approximately 180,000 clones, about 90% seen once. Study-level findings and limits: Without day 14 samples, only post-peak T cell repertoires were studied. Clonal diversity was possibly underestimated, and white British individuals and females predominated among donors.

Source: peripheral blood, taken on day 0 of AZD1222 vaccination. The source is an adult in good health. This chain uses TRBV3-1 (or the pseudogene TRBV3-2) with TRBJ2-5; 10 positions agree with TRBD2. Written as DNA, the CDR3 is TGTGCCAGCAGCCACGGTAGCGGGGGGCGGGAGACCCAGTACTTC. Protein product: CASSHGSGGRETQYF.